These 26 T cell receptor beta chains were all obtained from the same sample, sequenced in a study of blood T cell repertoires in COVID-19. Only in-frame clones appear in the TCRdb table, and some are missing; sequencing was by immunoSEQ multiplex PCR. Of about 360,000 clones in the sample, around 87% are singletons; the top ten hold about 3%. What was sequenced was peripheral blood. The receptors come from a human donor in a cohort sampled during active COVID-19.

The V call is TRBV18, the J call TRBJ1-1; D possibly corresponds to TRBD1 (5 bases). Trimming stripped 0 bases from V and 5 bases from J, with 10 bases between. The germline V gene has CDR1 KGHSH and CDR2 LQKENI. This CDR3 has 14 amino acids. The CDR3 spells CASSPPRGGTEAFF. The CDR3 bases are TGTGCCAGCTCACCACCAAGGGGCGGTACTGAAGCTTTCTTT.

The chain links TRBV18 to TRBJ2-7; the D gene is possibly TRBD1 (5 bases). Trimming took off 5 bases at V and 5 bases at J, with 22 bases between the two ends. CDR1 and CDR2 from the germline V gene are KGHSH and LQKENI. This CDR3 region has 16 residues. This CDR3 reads CASSKELRDTNNEQYF. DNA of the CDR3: TGTGCCAGCTCAAAGGAACTCAGGGATACTAATAACGAGCAGTACTTC.

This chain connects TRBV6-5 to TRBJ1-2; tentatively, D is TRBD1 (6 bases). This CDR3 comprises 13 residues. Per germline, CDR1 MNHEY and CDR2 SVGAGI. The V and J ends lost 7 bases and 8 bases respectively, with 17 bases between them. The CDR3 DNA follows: TGTGCCAGCAATAACAGGGCTGCCGGAGGCTACACCTTC. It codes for CASNNRAAGGYTF.

This chain's CDR3 is CASSPGQRNYGYTF. DNA for the CDR3: TGTGCCAGCAGTCCGGGACAGAGAAACTATGGCTACACCTTC. The gene calls are TRBV7-9 and TRBJ1-2, with 7 bases matching TRBD1. Germline V gene lookup returns CDR1 SEHNR and CDR2 FQNEAQ (reference sequence). Germline trimming cut 6 bases from V and 2 bases from J; bases unmatched to any gene: 6. The CDR3 covers 14 residues.

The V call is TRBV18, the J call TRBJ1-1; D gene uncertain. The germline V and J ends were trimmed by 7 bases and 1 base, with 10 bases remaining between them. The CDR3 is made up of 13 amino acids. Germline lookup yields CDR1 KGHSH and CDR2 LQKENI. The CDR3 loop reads CASFVSENTEAFF. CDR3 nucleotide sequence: TGTGCCAGCTTCGTGTCAGAGAACACTGAAGCTTTCTTT. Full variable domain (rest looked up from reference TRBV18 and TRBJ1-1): NAGVMQNPRHLVRRRGQEARLRCSPMKGHSHVYWYRQLPEEGLKFMVYLQKENIIDESGMPKERFSAEFPKEGPSILRIQQVVRGDSAAYFCASFVSENTEAFFGQGTRLTVV.

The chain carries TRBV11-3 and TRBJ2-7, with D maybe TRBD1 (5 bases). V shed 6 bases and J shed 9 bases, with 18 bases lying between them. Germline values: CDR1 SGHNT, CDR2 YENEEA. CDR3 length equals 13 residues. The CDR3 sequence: CASSPTQTDVQYF. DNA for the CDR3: TGTGCCAGCAGTCCGACACAGACAGATGTGCAGTACTTC.

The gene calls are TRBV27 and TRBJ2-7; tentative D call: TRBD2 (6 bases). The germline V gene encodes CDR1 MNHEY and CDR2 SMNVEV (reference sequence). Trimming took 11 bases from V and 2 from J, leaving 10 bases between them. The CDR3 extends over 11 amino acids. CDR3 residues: CAAGEAYEQYF. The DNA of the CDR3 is TGTGCCGCCGGGGAGGCCTACGAGCAGTACTTC.

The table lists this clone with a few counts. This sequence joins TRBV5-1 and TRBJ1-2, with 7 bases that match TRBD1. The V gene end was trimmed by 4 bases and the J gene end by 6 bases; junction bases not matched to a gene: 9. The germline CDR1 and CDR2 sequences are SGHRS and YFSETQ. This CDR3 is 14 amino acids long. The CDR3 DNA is TGCGCCAGCAGCCCAATTGACAGGGATCATGGCTACACCTTC. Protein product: CASSPIDRDHGYTF. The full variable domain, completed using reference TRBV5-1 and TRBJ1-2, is KAGVTQTPRYLIKTRGQQVTLSCSPISGHRSVSWYQQTPGQGLQFLFEYFSETQRNKGNFPGRFSGRQFSNSRSEMNVSTLELGDSALYLCASSPIDRDHGYTFGSGTRLTVV.

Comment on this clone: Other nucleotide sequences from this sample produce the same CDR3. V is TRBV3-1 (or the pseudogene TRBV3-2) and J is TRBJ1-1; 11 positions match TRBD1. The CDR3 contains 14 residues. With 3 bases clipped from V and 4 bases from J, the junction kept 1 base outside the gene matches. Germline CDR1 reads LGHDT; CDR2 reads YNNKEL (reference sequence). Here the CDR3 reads CASSQGTGGTEAFF. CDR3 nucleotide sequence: TGTGCCAGCAGCCAGGGGACAGGGGGCACTGAAGCTTTCTTT.

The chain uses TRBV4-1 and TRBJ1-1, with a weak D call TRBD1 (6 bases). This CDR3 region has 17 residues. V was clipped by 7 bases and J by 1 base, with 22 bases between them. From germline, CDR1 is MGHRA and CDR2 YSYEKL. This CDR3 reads CASTRGEGGIKNTEAFF. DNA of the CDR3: TGCGCCAGCACCAGAGGGGAGGGGGGAATTAAGAACACTGAAGCTTTCTTT.

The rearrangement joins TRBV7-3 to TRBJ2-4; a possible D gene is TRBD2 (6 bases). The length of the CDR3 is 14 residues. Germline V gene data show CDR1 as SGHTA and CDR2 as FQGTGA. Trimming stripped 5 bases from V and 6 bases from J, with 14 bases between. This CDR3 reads CASSPAGTSNIQYF. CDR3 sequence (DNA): TGTGCCAGCAGCCCTGCCGGGACTTCAAACATTCAGTACTTC.

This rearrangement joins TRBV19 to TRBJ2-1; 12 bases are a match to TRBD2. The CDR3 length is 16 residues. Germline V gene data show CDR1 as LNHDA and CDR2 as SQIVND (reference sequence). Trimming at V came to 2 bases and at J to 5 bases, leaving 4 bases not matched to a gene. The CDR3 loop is CASSIRLAGGDNEQFF. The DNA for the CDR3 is TGTGCCAGTAGTATACGGCTAGCGGGGGGGGACAATGAGCAGTTCTTC.

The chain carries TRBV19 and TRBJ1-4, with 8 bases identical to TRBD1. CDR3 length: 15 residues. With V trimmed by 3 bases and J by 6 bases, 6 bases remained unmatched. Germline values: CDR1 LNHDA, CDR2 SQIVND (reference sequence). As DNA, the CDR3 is TGTGCCAGTAGTATCTCCAGGGGGCAGGATGAAAAACTGTTTTTT. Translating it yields CASSISRGQDEKLFF.

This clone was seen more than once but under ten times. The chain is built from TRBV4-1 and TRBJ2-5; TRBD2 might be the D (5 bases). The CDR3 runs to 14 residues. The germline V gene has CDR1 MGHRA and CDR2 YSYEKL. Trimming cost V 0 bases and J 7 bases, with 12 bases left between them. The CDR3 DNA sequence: TGCGCCAGCAGCCAAGATCCGACACGGGGGACCCAGTACTTC. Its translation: CASSQDPTRGTQYF.

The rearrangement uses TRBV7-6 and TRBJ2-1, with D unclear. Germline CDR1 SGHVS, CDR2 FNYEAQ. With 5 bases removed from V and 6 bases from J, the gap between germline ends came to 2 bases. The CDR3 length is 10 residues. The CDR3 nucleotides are TGTGCCAGCAGCCGCAATGAGCAGTTCTTC. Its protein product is CASSRNEQFF.

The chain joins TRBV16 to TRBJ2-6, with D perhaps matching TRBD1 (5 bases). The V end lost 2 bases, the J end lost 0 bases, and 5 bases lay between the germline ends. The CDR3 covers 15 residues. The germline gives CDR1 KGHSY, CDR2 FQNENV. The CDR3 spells CASSQDSSGANVLTF. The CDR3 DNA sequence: TGTGCCAGCAGCCAAGACAGCTCTGGGGCCAACGTCCTGACTTTC. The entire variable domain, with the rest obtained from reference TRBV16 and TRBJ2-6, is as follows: GEEVAQTPKHLVRGEGQKAKLYCAPIKGHSYVFWYQQVLKNEFKFLISFQNENVFDETGMPKERFSAKCLPNSPCSLEIQATKLEDSAVYFCASSQDSSGANVLTFGAGSRLTVL.

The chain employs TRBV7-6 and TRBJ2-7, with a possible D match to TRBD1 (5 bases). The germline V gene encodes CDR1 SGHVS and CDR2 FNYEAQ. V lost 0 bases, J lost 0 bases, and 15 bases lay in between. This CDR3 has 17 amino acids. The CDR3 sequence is CASSLASPGLYSYEQYF. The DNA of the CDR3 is TGTGCCAGCAGCTTAGCAAGCCCAGGGTTATACTCCTACGAGCAGTACTTC.

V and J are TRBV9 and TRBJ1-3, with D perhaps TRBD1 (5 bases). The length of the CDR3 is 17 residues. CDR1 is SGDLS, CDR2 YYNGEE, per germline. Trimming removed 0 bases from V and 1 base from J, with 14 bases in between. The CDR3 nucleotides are TGTGCCAGCAGCGTAGCTACGGACACAAGTTCTGGAAACACCATATATTTT. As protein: CASSVATDTSSGNTIYF.

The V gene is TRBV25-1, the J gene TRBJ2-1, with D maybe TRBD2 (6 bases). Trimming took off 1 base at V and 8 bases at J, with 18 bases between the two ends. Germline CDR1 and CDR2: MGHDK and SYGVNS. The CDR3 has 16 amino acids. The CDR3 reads CASSELRDLMMDEQFF. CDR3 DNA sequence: TGTGCCAGCAGTGAATTGCGGGACCTGATGATGGATGAGCAGTTCTTC. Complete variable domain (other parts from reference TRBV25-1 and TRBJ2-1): EADIYQTPRYLVIGTGKKITLECSQTMGHDKMYWYQQDPGMELHLIHYSYGVNSTEKGDLSSESTVSRIRTEHFPLTLESARPSHTSQYLCASSELRDLMMDEQFFGPGTRLTVL.

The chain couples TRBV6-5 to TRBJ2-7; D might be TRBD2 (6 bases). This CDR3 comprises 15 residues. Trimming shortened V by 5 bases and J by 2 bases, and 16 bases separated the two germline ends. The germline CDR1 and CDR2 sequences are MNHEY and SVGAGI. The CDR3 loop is CASSPLVGRTYEQYF. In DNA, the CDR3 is TGTGCCAGCAGTCCCCTCGTCGGGAGAACCTACGAGCAGTACTTC.

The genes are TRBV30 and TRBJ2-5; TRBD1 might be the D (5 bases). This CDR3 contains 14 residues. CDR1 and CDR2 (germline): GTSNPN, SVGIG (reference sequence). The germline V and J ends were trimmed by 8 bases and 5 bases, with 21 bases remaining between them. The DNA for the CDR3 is TGTGCCCTCCGGACGATAGGGGCATGGGAGACCCAGTACTTC. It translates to CALRTIGAWETQYF.

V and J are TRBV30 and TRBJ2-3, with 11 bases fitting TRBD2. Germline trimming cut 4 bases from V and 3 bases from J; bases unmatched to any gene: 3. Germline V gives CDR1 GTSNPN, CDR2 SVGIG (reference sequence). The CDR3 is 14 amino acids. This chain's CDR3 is CAWMGLAVTDTQYF. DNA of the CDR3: TGTGCCTGGATGGGACTAGCGGTTACAGATACGCAGTATTTT.

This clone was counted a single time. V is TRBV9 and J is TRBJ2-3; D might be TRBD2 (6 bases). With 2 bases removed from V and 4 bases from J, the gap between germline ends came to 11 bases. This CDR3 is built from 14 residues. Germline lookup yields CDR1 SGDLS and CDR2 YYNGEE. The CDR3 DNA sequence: TGTGCCAGCAGCGTGTCTTGGGGGGCAGATACGCAGTATTTT. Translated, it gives CASSVSWGADTQYF. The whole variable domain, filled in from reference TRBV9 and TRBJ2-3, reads DSGVTQTPKHLITATGQRVTLRCSPRSGDLSVYWYQQSLDQGLQFLIQYYNGEERAKGNILERFSAQQFPDLHSELNLSSLELGDSALYFCASSVSWGADTQYFGPGTRLTVL.

The CDR3 sequence: CASTHLDPGAKGTEAFF. The CDR3 bases are TGTGCCAGCACCCATCTCGACCCAGGGGCGAAGGGGACTGAAGCTTTCTTT. This chain connects TRBV27 to TRBJ1-1; D may be TRBD1 (6 bases). Germline V gene lookup returns CDR1 MNHEY and CDR2 SMNVEV (reference sequence). V was cut by 7 bases and J by 5 bases, with 26 bases left in between. The CDR3 is 17 amino acids.

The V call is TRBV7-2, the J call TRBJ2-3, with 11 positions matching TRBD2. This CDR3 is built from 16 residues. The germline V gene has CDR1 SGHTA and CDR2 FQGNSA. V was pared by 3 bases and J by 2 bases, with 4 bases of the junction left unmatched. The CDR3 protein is CASSFRLAGNTDTQYF. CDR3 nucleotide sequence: TGTGCCAGCAGCTTCCGACTAGCGGGGAACACAGATACGCAGTATTTT. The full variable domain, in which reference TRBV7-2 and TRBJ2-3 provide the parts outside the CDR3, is GAGVSQSPSNKVTEKGKDVELRCDPISGHTALYWYRQSLGQGLEFLIYFQGNSAPDKSGLPSDRFSAERTGGSVSTLTIQRTQQEDSAVYLCASSFRLAGNTDTQYFGPGTRLTVL.

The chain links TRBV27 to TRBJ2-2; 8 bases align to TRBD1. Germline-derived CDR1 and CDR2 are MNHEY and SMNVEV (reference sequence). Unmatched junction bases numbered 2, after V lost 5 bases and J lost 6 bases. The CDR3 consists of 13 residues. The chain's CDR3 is CASSVTGAGELFF. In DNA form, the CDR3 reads TGTGCCAGCAGTGTGACAGGGGCCGGGGAGCTGTTTTTT.